These 4 T cell receptor beta chains were sequenced from one sample in a study of cytomegalovirus exposure and HLA in healthy donors. It was with 60 Vbeta and 13 Jbeta primers that the PCR ran. The assay was immunoSEQ multiplex PCR, and TCRdb's table has in-frame clones only and misses some. The table lists some 110,000 clones. Material: PBMCs. These receptors came from a man aged 30 to 45 in good health and CMV-seronegative.

The rearrangement links TRBV6-5 to TRBJ1-6; D is unclear. V was trimmed by 4 bases and J by 9 bases, leaving 19 bases between them. The germline CDR1 and CDR2 sequences are MNHEY and SVGAGI. This CDR3 contains 16 residues. The CDR3 coding sequence is TGTGCCAGCAGTTCCCTGGTACCGGTCCGGTCTTCACCCCTCCACTTT. It codes for CASSSLVPVRSSPLHF.

This chain connects TRBV9 to TRBJ1-3; TRBD1 matches at 11 bases. Per the germline V gene, CDR1 is SGDLS and CDR2 is YYNGEE. CDR3 size: 17 residues. V lost 3 bases and J lost 0; bases outside the gene matches: 5. As DNA, the CDR3 is TGTGCCAGCAGCGAGGACAGGGGGCCGAGCTCTGGAAACACCATATATTTT. This translates into CASSEDRGPSSGNTIYF.

With regard to this clone: The same CDR3 can be traced to other DNA sequences in this sample. This chain uses TRBV19 with TRBJ2-7; 7 nucleotides match TRBD1. The CDR3 has 14 amino acids. Germline V lookup: CDR1 LNHDA, CDR2 SQIVND (reference sequence). With 4 bases clipped from V and 2 bases from J, the junction kept 5 bases outside the gene matches. Here the CDR3 reads CASSTSGGPYEQYF. The DNA for the CDR3 is TGTGCCAGTAGTACCTCAGGGGGTCCCTACGAGCAGTACTTC.

V is TRBV30 and J is TRBJ1-2; no definite D call. CDR3 length: 14 amino acids. The germline V gene has CDR1 GTSNPN and CDR2 SVGIG (reference sequence). V was shortened by 3 bases and J by 1 base, with 12 bases between the two germline ends. The DNA of the CDR3 is TGTGCCTGGAGGCGCCCCGGGGATAACTATGGCTACACCTTC. Translated: CAWRRPGDNYGYTF.